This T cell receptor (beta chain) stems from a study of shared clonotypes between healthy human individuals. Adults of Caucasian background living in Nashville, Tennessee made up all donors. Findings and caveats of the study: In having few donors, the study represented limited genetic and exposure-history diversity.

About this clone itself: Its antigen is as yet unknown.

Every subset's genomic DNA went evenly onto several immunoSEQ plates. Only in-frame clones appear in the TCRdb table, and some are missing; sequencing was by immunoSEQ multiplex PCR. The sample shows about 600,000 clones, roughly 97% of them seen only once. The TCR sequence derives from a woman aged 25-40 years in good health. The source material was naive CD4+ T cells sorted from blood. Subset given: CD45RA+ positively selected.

This CDR3 is CASSQHRDRNTDTQYF. CDR3 DNA: TGTGCCAGCAGCCAACACCGGGACAGAAACACAGATACGCAGTATTTT. V and J are TRBV14 and TRBJ2-3; 7 nucleotides match TRBD1. V shed 2 bases and J 2 bases; nucleotides not matched to a gene: 7. In germline, CDR1 is SGHDN, CDR2 FVKESK. This CDR3 region has 16 residues.